These 16 T cell receptor beta chains were sequenced from one sample in a study of CD8 T cells in ankylosing spondylitis (TCRdb year 2017). Library preparation was by 5' RACE. Instrument on record: Illumina HiSeq 2500. TCRdb reprocessing: public reads trimmed at Q25 with fastp, clones called with MiXCR, in-frame beta chains kept. One record per CDR3 amino acid sequence lists the most common genes and DNA. This sample lists 230,000 or so distinct CDR3 sequences; 20% to 30% were detected once. The ten largest make up less than 0.75% of the sample. Sequencing was carried out using blood, either unsorted or a sorted T cell fraction (not recorded which). These receptors were obtained from a male donor with ankylosing spondylitis or in good health (not recorded which).

J is TRBJ2-3 and V is TRBV12-3 or TRBV12-4; 8 nucleotides agree with TRBD2. V gave up 9 bases and J gave up 2 bases; unmatched junction bases: 10. CDR3 length: 15 residues. CDR3 loop: CASGQRGRITDTQYF. DNA of the CDR3: TGTGCCAGTGGGCAGCGGGGGCGAATCACAGATACGCAGTATTTT.

This clonotype was recorded many times. The chain employs TRBV6-1 and TRBJ2-1; 7 bases are shared with TRBD1. CDR1 is MNHNS and CDR2 is SASEGT in the germline V gene. The V and J ends lost 5 bases and 5 bases, in that order; junction bases with no gene match: 6. This CDR3 has 14 residues. This chain's CDR3 is CASSRDRANNEQFF. Written as DNA, the CDR3 is TGTGCCAGCAGTCGTGACAGGGCGAACAATGAGCAGTTCTTC.

This clonotype was detected only a few times. This sequence joins TRBV11-2 and TRBJ2-2, with 8 bases that match TRBD1. This CDR3 spans 13 amino acids. Germline assignment: CDR1 SGHAT and CDR2 FQNNGV. Trimming cost V 5 bases and J 10 bases; bases outside gene matches: 6. This CDR3 is CASSRDRLLELFF. As DNA, the CDR3 is TGTGCCAGCAGCCGGGACAGGCTTTTGGAGCTGTTTTTT.

On this clonotype itself: One base away lies a much larger clone, so this may be a sequencing read error. The chain joins TRBV15 to TRBJ2-3; D not resolved. Trimming cost V 1 base and J 2 bases, with 19 bases left between them. CDR1 is LNHNV and CDR2 is YYDKDF in the germline V gene (reference sequence). This CDR3 region has 18 residues. The CDR3 region has the DNA TGTGCCACCAGCAGAGCTCGACACTCGCTTCTCCCCACAGATACGCAGTATTTT. This codes for CATSRARHSLLPTDTQYF.

This clonotype has ten or more counts. V usage is TRBV4-2 and J usage is TRBJ2-1; TRBD1 might be the D (5 bases). This CDR3 comprises 16 residues. V was pared by 1 base and J by 9 bases, with 19 bases between. Germline-derived CDR1 and CDR2 are LGHNA and YNFKEQ. CDR3 sequence (DNA): TGTGCCAGCAGCCAAGGGACCCAGGGTGGGGTCCGTGAGCAGTTCTTC. This translates into CASSQGTQGGVREQFF.

This clonotype was seen at least ten times. V usage is TRBV5-1 and J usage is TRBJ1-1; 10 bases are shared with TRBD1. The CDR3 length is 17 residues. Germline values: CDR1 SGHRS, CDR2 YFSETQ. Trimming removed 0 bases from V and 4 bases from J; junction bases left unmatched: 9. The DNA of the CDR3 is TGCGCCAGCAGCTTGGGACAGGGGGCATGGATCATCACTGAAGCTTTCTTT. Protein sequence: CASSLGQGAWIITEAFF.

There are many counts of this clonotype. This rearrangement joins TRBV5-1 to TRBJ1-5, with TRBD1 as a possible D gene (6 bases). The CDR3 is made up of 15 amino acids. Deletions cut 4 bases from V and 5 bases from J, with 16 bases between. CDR1 is SGHRS, CDR2 YFSETQ, per germline. This CDR3 reads CASSPEPGAHQPQHF. CDR3 nucleotide sequence: TGCGCCAGCAGCCCGGAGCCAGGGGCACATCAGCCCCAGCATTTT.

This clonotype was seen many times. The chain carries TRBV29-1 and TRBJ1-1; D gene uncertain. V lost 7 bases, J lost 2 bases, and 14 bases lay in between. The CDR3 is 13 amino acids. CDR1 is SQVTM, CDR2 ANQGSEA, per germline. DNA for the CDR3: TGCAGCGACCTATTGACGGCAAACACTGAAGCTTTCTTT. It codes for CSDLLTANTEAFF. The full variable domain, completed using reference TRBV29-1 and TRBJ1-1, is SAVISQKPSRDICQRGTSLTIQCQVDSQVTMMFWYRQQPGQSLTLIATANQGSEATYESGFVIDKFPISRPNLTFSTLTVSNMSPEDSSIYLCSDLLTANTEAFFGQGTRLTVV.

Ten or more counts support this clonotype. The rearrangement links TRBV20-1 to TRBJ1-1, with a weak D call TRBD1 (6 bases). The CDR3 is 17 residues long. V gave up 0 bases and J gave up 4 bases, with 21 bases separating them. Germline CDR1 is DFQATT and CDR2 is SNEGSKA (reference sequence). This chain's CDR3 is CSARDRPTAARGTEAFF. In nucleotides, the CDR3 is TGCAGTGCTAGAGATCGGCCAACCGCCGCCAGGGGCACTGAAGCTTTCTTT.

This clonotype occurred a few times. V usage is TRBV12-3 or TRBV12-4 and J usage is TRBJ2-3, with a tentative D call TRBD2 (5 bases). With 5 bases removed from V and 0 bases from J, the gap between germline ends came to 15 bases. This CDR3 spans 16 amino acids. Written as DNA, the CDR3 is TGTGCCAGCAGTGACCCCCGACTATCTAGCACAGATACGCAGTATTTT. Translation: CASSDPRLSSTDTQYF.

The genes are TRBV27 and TRBJ2-1; 12 bases line up with TRBD2. Trimming took 6 bases from V and 6 from J; bases not matched to a gene: 3. The CDR3 is 14 residues long. In germline, CDR1 is MNHEY, CDR2 SMNVEV (reference sequence). The CDR3 protein is CASRALAGGNEQFF. The CDR3 coding sequence is TGTGCCAGCAGAGCACTAGCGGGGGGCAATGAGCAGTTCTTC.

This clonotype showed up many times. The V call is TRBV20-1, the J call TRBJ2-5, with 8 positions matching TRBD1. Germline values: CDR1 DFQATT, CDR2 SNEGSKA (reference sequence). There are 13 residues in the CDR3. V was clipped by 3 bases and J by 5 bases; unmatched bases: 5. This CDR3 reads CSARWTGRETQYF. The CDR3, as DNA: TGCAGTGCTAGGTGGACAGGGCGGGAGACCCAGTACTTC.

This clonotype was found many times. The V gene is TRBV20-1, the J gene TRBJ1-5; D possibly corresponds to TRBD1 (5 bases). The V end was cut by 2 bases, the J end by 5 bases, with 13 bases between. The CDR3 runs to 14 residues. Germline V gives CDR1 DFQATT, CDR2 SNEGSKA (reference sequence). This chain's CDR3 is CSARPGGGDQPQHF. As DNA, the CDR3 is TGCAGTGCTAGACCCGGGGGGGGGGATCAGCCCCAGCATTTT.

This clonotype was observed many times. The V call is TRBV29-1, the J call TRBJ1-1; D might be TRBD1 (5 bases). Trimming removed 3 bases at V and 11 bases at J, with 16 bases between. CDR3 length equals 12 residues. The V gene's germline CDR1 is SQVTM and CDR2 ANQGSEA. The CDR3 spells CSVDVDRRNAFF. The CDR3 nucleotides are TGCAGCGTTGACGTCGACAGACGGAATGCTTTCTTT.

This clonotype occurred many times. The chain links TRBV29-1 to TRBJ1-2, with D hard to call. Trimming took 3 bases from V and 2 from J, leaving 13 bases between them. Germline V gene sequence: CDR1 SQVTM, CDR2 ANQGSEA. This CDR3 is built from 14 residues. CDR3 protein: CSVDSGSKNYGYTF. In nucleotides, the CDR3 is TGCAGCGTTGATTCCGGCAGTAAAAACTATGGCTACACCTTC. The whole variable domain, remainder taken from reference TRBV29-1 and TRBJ1-2, is SAVISQKPSRDICQRGTSLTIQCQVDSQVTMMFWYRQQPGQSLTLIATANQGSEATYESGFVIDKFPISRPNLTFSTLTVSNMSPEDSSIYLCSVDSGSKNYGYTFGSGTRLTVV.

This clonotype came up a few times. The chain uses TRBV29-1 and TRBJ1-1; tentatively, D is TRBD1 (6 bases). Germline loops: CDR1 SQVTM, CDR2 ANQGSEA. The V end was cut by 2 bases, the J end by 6 bases, with 7 bases between. The CDR3 covers 11 residues. CDR3 sequence reads: CSVESGAEAFF. Here the CDR3 DNA reads TGCAGCGTTGAATCAGGGGCTGAAGCTTTCTTT.